What follows is one T cell receptor beta chain and its context. MiXCR, run by TCRdb on the RT-PCR reads, gives a single entry per CDR3 protein. The table records 650,000 to 800,000 distinct CDR3 sequences, over 12% of them present only once. The receptor was derived from a female donor in good health, serving as a healthy control. Sequencing was carried out using memory CD4+ T cells from blood.

The DNA of the CDR3 is TGTGCCAGCAGCTTCGGACGGACGGGAGGGAATACGCAGTATTTT. It translates to CASSFGRTGGNTQYF. The chain recombines TRBV7-2 with TRBJ2-3; TRBD2 agrees at 8 bases. CDR1 and CDR2 (germline): SGHTA, FQGNSA. The CDR3 is 15 residues long. Trimming took 3 bases from V and 7 from J; bases not matched to a gene: 9.